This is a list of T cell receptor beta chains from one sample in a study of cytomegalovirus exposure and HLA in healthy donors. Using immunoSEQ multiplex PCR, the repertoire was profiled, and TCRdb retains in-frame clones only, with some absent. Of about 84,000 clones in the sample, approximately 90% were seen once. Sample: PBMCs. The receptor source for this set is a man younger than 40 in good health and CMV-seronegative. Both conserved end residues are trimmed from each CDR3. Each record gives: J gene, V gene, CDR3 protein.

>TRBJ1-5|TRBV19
ASTPFGQGAVGQPQH
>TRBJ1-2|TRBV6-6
ASSSSNYGYT
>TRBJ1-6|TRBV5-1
ASSLAGQGFGSPLH
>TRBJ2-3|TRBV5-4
ASSLGLAGGTHTQY
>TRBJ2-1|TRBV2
ASRRVRELEF
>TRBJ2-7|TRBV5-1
ASSRTGTGGFSYEQY
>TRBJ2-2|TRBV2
ASSGVAGTTGELF
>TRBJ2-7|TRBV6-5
ASSISGTSGYEQY
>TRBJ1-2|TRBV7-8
ASSLMAGADGYT
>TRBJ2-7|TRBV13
ASSSTSGREYEQY
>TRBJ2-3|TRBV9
ASSPRLVQGTDTQY
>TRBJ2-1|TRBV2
ASRDSYNEQF
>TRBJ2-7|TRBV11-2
ASSLIVTGGNEQY
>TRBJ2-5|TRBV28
ASSFSGTGGTQY
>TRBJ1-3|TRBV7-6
ASSLSVSGNTIY
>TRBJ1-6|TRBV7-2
ASSSPPRSKLLLH
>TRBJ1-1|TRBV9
ASSKQGQNTEAF
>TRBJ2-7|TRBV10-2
ASSNWAGGEQY
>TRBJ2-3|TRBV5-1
ASKPGLAGTTDTQY
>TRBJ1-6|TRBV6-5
ASRGQTYNSPLH
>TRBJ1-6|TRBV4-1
ASSQALNSPLH
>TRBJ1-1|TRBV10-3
AISPTGQGNTEAF
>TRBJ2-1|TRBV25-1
ASSPAGGPREQF
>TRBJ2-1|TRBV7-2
ASSRRGTFYNEQF
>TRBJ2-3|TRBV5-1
ASSDLSGTDTQY
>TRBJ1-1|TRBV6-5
ASSYSVADEAF
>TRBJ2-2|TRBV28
ASSSPRGGHDGELF
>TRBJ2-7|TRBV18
ASSPVRTDSYEQY
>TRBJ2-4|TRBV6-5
ASSYTGTGAKNIQY
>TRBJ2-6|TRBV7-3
ASSLRSGGVSGANVLT
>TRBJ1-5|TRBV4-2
ASSQDRGGAGLSQPQH
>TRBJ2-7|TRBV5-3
ARMVFSGAYEQY
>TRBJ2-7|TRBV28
ASSLWGLAGGLNYEQY
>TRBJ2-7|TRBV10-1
ATSQGKGAEQY
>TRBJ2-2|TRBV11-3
ASSPLNTGELF
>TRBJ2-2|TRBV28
ASSLLANGELF
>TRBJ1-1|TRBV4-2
ASSQDGVEAF
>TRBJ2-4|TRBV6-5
ASSYSGEMVGIQY
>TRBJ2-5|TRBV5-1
ASSFGTGVGETQY
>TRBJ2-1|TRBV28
ASSLTSGRAFINEQF
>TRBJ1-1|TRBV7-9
ASSLDYGAEAF
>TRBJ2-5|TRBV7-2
ASSLAAIQETQY
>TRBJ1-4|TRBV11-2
ASSPREPAEKLF
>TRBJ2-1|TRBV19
ATRGLAGDNEQF
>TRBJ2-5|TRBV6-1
ASSPDRVETQY
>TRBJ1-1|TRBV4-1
ASSQLPGNTEAF
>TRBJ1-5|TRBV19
ASSIGGNDQPQH
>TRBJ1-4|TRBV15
ATSRDPGSNEKLF
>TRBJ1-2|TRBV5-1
ASSDSTGGNYGYT